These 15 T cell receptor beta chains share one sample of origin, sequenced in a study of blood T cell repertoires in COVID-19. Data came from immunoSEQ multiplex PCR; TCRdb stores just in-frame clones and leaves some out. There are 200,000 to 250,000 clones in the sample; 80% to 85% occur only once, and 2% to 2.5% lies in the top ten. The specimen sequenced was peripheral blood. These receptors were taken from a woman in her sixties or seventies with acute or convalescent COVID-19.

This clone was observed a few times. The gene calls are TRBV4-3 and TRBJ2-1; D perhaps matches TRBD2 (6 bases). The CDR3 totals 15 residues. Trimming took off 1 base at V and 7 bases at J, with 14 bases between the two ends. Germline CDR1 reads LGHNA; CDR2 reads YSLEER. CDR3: CASSQVIGGSNEQFF. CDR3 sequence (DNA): TGCGCCAGCAGCCAAGTTATCGGGGGAAGTAATGAGCAGTTCTTC.

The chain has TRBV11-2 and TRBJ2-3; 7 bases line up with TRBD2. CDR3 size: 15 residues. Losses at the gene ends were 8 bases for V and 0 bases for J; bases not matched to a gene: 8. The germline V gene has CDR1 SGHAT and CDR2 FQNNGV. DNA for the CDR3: TGTGCCAGCGGAGAAACGGGGGGTAGCACAGATACGCAGTATTTT. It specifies CASGETGGSTDTQYF.

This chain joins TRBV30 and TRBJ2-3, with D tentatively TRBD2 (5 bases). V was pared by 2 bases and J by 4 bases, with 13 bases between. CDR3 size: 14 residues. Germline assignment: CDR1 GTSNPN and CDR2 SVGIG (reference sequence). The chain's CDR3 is CAWSWATSADTQYF. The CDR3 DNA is TGTGCCTGGAGTTGGGCAACTAGTGCAGATACGCAGTATTTT.

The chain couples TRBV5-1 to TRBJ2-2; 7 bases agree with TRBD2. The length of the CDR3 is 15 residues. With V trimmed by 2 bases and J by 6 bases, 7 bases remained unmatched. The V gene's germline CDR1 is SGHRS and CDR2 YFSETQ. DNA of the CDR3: TGCGCCAGCAGCTTCTCTAGCGGAATTTCCGGGGAGCTGTTTTTT. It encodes CASSFSSGISGELFF.

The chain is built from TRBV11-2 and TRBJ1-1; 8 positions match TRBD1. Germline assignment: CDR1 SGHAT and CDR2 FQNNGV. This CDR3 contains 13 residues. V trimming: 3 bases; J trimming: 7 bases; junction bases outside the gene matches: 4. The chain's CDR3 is CASSLGQVYEAFF. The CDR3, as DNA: TGTGCCAGCAGCTTGGGACAGGTCTATGAAGCTTTCTTT.

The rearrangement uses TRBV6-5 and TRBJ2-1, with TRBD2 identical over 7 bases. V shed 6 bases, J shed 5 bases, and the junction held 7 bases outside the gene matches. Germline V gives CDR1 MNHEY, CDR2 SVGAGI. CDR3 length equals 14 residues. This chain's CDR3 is CASSRGDLDNEQFF. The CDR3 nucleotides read TGTGCCAGCAGCCGGGGGGACTTAGACAATGAGCAGTTCTTC.

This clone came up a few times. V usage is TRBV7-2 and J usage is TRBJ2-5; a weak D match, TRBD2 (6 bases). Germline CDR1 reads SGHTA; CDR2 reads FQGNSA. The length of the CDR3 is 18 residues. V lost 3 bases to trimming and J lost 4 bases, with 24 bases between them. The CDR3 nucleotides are TGTGCCAGCAGCTTTCCGTCCTTCGGCGGGGTTGGCGGAGAGACCCAGTACTTC. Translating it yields CASSFPSFGGVGGETQYF.

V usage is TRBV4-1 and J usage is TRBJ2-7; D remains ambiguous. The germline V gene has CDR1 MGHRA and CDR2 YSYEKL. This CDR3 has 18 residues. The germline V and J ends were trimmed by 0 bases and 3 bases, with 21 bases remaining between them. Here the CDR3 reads CASSQDIPRGNLNYEQYF. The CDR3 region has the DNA TGCGCCAGCAGCCAAGATATACCCCGAGGTAACCTCAACTACGAGCAGTACTTC.

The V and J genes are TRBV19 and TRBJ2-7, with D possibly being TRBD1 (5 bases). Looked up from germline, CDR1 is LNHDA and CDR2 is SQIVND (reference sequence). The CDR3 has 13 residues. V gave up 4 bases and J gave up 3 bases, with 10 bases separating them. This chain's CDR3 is CASSRQGYYEQYF. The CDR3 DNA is TGTGCCAGTAGTAGGCAGGGTTACTACGAGCAGTACTTC.

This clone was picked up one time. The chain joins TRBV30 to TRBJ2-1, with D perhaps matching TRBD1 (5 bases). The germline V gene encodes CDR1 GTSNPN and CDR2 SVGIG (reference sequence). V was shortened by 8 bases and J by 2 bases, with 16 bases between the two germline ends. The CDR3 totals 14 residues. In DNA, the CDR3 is TGTGCCGGAAATGTGGGGCTTACCTACAATGAGCAGTTCTTC. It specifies CAGNVGLTYNEQFF.

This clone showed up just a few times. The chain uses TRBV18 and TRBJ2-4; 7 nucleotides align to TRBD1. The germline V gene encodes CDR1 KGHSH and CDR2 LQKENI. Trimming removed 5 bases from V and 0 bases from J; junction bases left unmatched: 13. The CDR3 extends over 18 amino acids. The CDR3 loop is CASSSAMRGLVAKNIQYF. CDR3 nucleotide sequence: TGTGCCAGCTCATCGGCTATGAGGGGGCTGGTAGCCAAAAACATTCAGTACTTC.

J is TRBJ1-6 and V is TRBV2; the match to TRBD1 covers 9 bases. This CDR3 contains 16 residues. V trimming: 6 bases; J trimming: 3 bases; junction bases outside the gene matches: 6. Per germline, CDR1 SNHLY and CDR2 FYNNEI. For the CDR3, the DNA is TGTGCCAGCAGCGGGGGACAGGGCAACTATAATTCACCCCTCCACTTT. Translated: CASSGGQGNYNSPLHF.

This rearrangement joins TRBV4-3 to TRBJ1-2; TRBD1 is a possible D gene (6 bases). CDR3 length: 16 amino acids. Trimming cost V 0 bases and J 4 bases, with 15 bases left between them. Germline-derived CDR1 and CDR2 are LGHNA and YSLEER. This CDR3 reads CASSQDLTGFAYGYTF. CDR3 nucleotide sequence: TGCGCCAGCAGCCAAGATCTGACAGGCTTTGCCTATGGCTACACCTTC.

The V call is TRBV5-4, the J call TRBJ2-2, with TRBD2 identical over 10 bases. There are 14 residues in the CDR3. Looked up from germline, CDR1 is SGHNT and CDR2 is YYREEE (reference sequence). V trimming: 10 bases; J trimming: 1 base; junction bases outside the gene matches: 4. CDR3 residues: CAGSSGGNTGELFF. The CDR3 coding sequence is TGTGCCGGGTCTAGCGGGGGGAACACCGGGGAGCTGTTTTTT.

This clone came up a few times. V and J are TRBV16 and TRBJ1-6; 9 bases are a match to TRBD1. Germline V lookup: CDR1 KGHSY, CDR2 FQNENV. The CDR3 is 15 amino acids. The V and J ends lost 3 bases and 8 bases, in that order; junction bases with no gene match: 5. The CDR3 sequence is CASSHPGQGYSPLHF. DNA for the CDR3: TGTGCCAGCAGCCATCCGGGACAGGGATATTCACCCCTCCACTTT. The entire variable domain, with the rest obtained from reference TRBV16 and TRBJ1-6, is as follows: GEEVAQTPKHLVRGEGQKAKLYCAPIKGHSYVFWYQQVLKNEFKFLISFQNENVFDETGMPKERFSAKCLPNSPCSLEIQATKLEDSAVYFCASSHPGQGYSPLHFGNGTRLTVT.